The entry below describes one TCR beta chain. Blood CD8+ and CD4+ T cells underwent high-throughput TCR beta sequencing. Negative isolation was applied to CD8+ and CD4+ T cells, and FACS enrichment was applied to TEMRA cells. These data are taken from a study of CD8 T cells in Susac syndrome. It was with random hexamers that about 0.45 to 1 ug RNA was reverse transcribed. MiXCR was run by TCRdb on the immunoSEQ multiplex PCR reads, yielding one entry per CDR3 protein. Found here are around 300,000 distinct CDR3 sequences, roughly 85% of them singletons; the top ten hold roughly 0.21%. The germline CDR1 and CDR2 sequences are KGHDR and SFDVKD. The CDR3 has 15 residues. V was trimmed by 4 bases and J by 4 bases, leaving 10 bases between them.

The sequencing sample was made of CD8+ T cells from PBMCs. This receptor was taken from a human donor with multiple sclerosis. This chain uses TRBV24-1 with TRBJ2-6; D call uncertain. The CDR3 loop is CATSEMVSGANVLTF. The CDR3 region has the DNA TGTGCCACCAGTGAAATGGTCTCCGGGGCCAACGTCCTGACTTTC.